The text below deals with one TCR beta chain. The sample originates from a study of type 1 regulatory T cells. In the study overall: An in vitro protocol generated T-allo10, a Tr1-enriched, alloantigen-specific CD4 T cell product.

TCRdb ran MiXCR on the reads and lists one entry per CDR3 protein. This table has 80,000 to 100,000 distinct CDR3 sequences, roughly 28% appearing once. The CDR3 extends over 14 amino acids. Germline V gene sequence: CDR1 MNHEY, CDR2 SVGAGI. The junction had 6 bases not matched to a gene; V was cut back by 7 bases and J by 4 bases. The receptor was isolated from a human donor in good health. The genes are TRBV6-5 and TRBJ2-2; TRBD2 agrees at 7 bases. Material: CD4+ T cells, either the whole sample or a sorted fraction (not recorded which). This CDR3 reads CASKAGVGTGELFF. As DNA, the CDR3 is TGTGCCAGCAAGGCGGGAGTCGGCACCGGGGAGCTGTTTTTT.